Listed below are T cell receptor beta chains from one sample, sequenced in a study of sequential checkpoint blockade in melanoma. TCRdb's copy holds only in-frame clones and misses some; the assay was immunoSEQ multiplex PCR. The table includes more than 25,000 clones, less than 90% detected once. The source was CD8+ T cells sorted from blood (inferred from file names), collected from a patient given nivolumab and ipilimumab in sequence. Source of these receptors: a human donor with melanoma. Both conserved end residues are part of each CDR3. A D gene is named only where the DNA matches it firmly. The size entry is marked missing in some rows and otherwise reads once, few, many or a size class.

CDR3 length	D gene	J gene	V gene	clone size	CDR3 protein	CDR3 DNA
14	NA	TRBJ2-3	TRBV9	once	CASSIVGVTDTQYF	TGTGCCAGCAGCATAGTTGGAGTCACAGATACGCAGTATTTT
15	NA	TRBJ2-2	TRBV6-5	NA	CASSHSGGNTGELFF	TGTGCCAGCAGCCACTCGGGGGGCAACACCGGGGAGCTGTTTTTT
14	NA	TRBJ2-5	TRBV7-3	NA	CASSQGGPQETQYF	TGTGCCAGCAGTCAGGGTGGACCTCAAGAGACCCAGTACTTC
12	NA	TRBJ1-1	TRBV9	NA	CASSRGGTEAFF	TGTGCCAGCAGCCGAGGAGGCACTGAAGCTTTCTTT
15	NA	TRBJ1-2	TRBV7-9	NA	CASSFGSGHLRGYTF	TGTGCCAGCAGCTTTGGGTCAGGGCATTTACGGGGCTACACCTTC
14	NA	TRBJ1-1	TRBV28	NA	CASSFFRLNTEAFF	TGTGCCAGCAGTTTTTTCAGGTTGAACACTGAAGCTTTCTTT
18	TRBD1	TRBJ1-3	TRBV9	NA	CASSANRDRPSSGNTIYF	TGTGCCAGCAGCGCCAATAGGGACAGGCCTAGCTCTGGAAACACCATATATTTT
14	NA	TRBJ2-4	TRBV5-1	NA	CASKQGLAKNIQYF	TGCGCCAGCAAGCAGGGGCTAGCCAAAAACATTCAGTACTTC
14	TRBD2	TRBJ2-2	TRBV9	NA	CASTTGGNTGELFF	TGTGCCAGCACTACGGGAGGTAACACCGGGGAGCTGTTTTTT
13	TRBD2	TRBJ2-5	TRBV7-8	NA	CASDLVAGETQYF	TGTGCCAGCGATTTAGTAGCGGGGGAGACCCAGTACTTC
13	NA	TRBJ1-2	TRBV7-9	few	CASTTDRGYGYTF	TGTGCCAGCACTACTGACAGAGGCTATGGCTACACCTTC
17	TRBD1	TRBJ1-3	TRBV6-4	NA	CASRNRDRAPGGNTIYF	TGTGCCAGCAGGAACCGGGACAGGGCCCCTGGAGGAAACACCATATATTTT
14	NA	TRBJ2-7	TRBV6-5	once	CASSYSSTSYEQYF	TGTGCCAGCAGTTACTCGAGCACTAGCTACGAGCAGTACTTC
16	NA	TRBJ2-3	TRBV7-8	NA	CASSLYSGVGVDTQYF	TGTGCCAGCAGCCTATACAGTGGGGTAGGGGTAGATACGCAGTATTTT
15	NA	TRBJ2-5	TRBV5-1	once	CASSLNPGSQETQYF	TGCGCCAGCAGCTTGAATCCAGGGTCCCAAGAGACCCAGTACTTC
13	NA	TRBJ1-2	TRBV7-9	NA	CASTQGHYYGYTF	TGTGCCAGCACTCAGGGACATTACTATGGCTACACCTTC
21	TRBD2	TRBJ2-3	TRBV28	once	CASSPPPWTSGGAGGTDTQYF	TGTGCCAGCAGTCCCCCCCCCTGGACTAGCGGGGGGGCCGGGGGCACAGATACGCAGTATTTT
16	NA	TRBJ1-4	TRBV7-6	NA	CASSLLDRATNEKLFF	TGTGCCAGCAGCTTATTGGACAGAGCAACTAATGAAAAACTGTTTTTT
17	TRBD2	TRBJ2-2	TRBV9	NA	CASSAAEAGEGTGELFF	TGTGCCAGCAGCGCGGCCGAAGCGGGAGAGGGTACCGGGGAGCTGTTTTTT
16	TRBD2	TRBJ2-5	TRBV28	once	CASSFPERERQETQYF	TGTGCCAGCAGTTTTCCCGAGCGGGAGCGGCAAGAGACCCAGTACTTC
15	NA	TRBJ2-7	TRBV18	few	CASSTTDRFPYEQYF	TGTGCCAGCTCAACTACAGACAGGTTCCCCTACGAGCAGTACTTC
14	TRBD1	TRBJ1-2	TRBV19	once	CASSMEGADYGYTF	TGTGCCAGTAGTATGGAGGGGGCGGACTATGGCTACACCTTC
16	TRBD2	TRBJ2-3	TRBV7-9	NA	CASSFPAGERTDTQYF	TGTGCCAGCAGCTTTCCAGCGGGAGAAAGGACAGATACGCAGTATTTT
11	TRBD1	TRBJ1-2	TRBV5-6	NA	CASSLTGQGDF	TGTGCCAGCAGCTTGACGGGACAGGGAGACTTC
13	NA	TRBJ1-2	TRBV28	few	CASQGQTNYGYTF	TGTGCCAGTCAAGGACAGACAAACTATGGCTACACCTTC
15	TRBD1	TRBJ1-1	TRBV5-4	NA	CASSLVWTGGTEAFF	TGTGCCAGCAGCTTGGTTTGGACAGGGGGCACTGAAGCTTTCTTT
16	NA	TRBJ1-2	TRBV4-1	NA	CASSQDIKGISYGYTF	TGCGCCAGCAGCCAAGATATAAAGGGGATCAGCTATGGCTACACCTTC
13	TRBD1	TRBJ1-1	TRBV28	NA	CASHGTANTEAFF	TGTGCCAGCCATGGGACAGCGAACACTGAAGCTTTCTTT